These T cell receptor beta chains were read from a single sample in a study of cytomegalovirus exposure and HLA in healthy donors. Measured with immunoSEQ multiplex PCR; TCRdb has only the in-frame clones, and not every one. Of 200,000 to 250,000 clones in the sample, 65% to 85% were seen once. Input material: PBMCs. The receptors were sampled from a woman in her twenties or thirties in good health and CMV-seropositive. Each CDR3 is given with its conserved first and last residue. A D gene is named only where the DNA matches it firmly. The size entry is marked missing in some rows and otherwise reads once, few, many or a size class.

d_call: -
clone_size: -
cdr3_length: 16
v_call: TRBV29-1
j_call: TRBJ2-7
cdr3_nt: TGCAGCGTTGCCAAATGGGACCCTCAGAGGAACTACGAGCAGTACTTC
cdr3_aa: CSVAKWDPQRNYEQYF

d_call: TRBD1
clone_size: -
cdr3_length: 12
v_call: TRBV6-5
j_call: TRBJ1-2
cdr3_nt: TGTGCCAGCAGTTTCACAGGGGTAGGCTACACCTTC
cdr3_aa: CASSFTGVGYTF

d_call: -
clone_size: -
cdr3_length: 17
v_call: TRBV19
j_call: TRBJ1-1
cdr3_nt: TGTGCCAGTAGTATAGATCTATCTACAGGGAGGAACACTGAAGCTTTCTTT
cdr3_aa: CASSIDLSTGRNTEAFF

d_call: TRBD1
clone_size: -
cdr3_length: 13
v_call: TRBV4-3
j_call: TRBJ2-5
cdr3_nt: TGCGCCAGCAGCCAGCTACAGGGGGAGACCCAGTACTTC
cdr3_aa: CASSQLQGETQYF

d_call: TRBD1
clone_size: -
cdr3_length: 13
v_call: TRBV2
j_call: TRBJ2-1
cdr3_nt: TGTGCCAGCCAGATGGACAGGGGTGAGGTTTGGTTCTTC
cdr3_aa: CASQMDRGEVWFF

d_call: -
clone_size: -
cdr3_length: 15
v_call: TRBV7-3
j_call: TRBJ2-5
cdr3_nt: TGTGCCAGCAGCTTAACGGCGGGACCCCAAGAGACCCAGTACTTC
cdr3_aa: CASSLTAGPQETQYF

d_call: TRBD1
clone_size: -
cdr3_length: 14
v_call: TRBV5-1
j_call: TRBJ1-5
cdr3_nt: TGCGCCAGCAGCTTGGGACAGGGCGATCAGCCCCAGCATTTT
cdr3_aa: CASSLGQGDQPQHF

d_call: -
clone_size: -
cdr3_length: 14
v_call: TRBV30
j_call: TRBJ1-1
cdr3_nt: TGTGCCTGGAGTGTTTCCCTACCGGGCACTGAAGCTTTCTTT
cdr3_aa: CAWSVSLPGTEAFF

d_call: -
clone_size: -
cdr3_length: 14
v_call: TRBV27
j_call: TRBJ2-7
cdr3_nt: TGTGCCAGCAGTTTTGGAGGGGACGCTTACGAGCAGTACTTC
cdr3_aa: CASSFGGDAYEQYF

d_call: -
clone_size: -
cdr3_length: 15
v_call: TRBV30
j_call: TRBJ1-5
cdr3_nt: TGTGCCTGGAGTGTACTAGGGAATAGCAATCAGCCCCAGCATTTT
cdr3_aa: CAWSVLGNSNQPQHF

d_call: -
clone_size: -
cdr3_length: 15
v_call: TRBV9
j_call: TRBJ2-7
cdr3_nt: TGTGCCAGCAGCGTAAATTCGCGGACTGGAAACGAGCAGTACTTC
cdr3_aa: CASSVNSRTGNEQYF

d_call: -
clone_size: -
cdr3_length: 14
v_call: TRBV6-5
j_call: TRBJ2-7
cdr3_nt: TGTGCCAGCAGCGGACAGCAAGAGTCCTACGAGCAGTACTTC
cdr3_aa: CASSGQQESYEQYF

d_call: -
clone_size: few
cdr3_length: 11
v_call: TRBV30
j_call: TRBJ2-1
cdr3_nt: TGTGCCTGGAGTGTACATGCGGCGGAGTTCTTC
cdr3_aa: CAWSVHAAEFF

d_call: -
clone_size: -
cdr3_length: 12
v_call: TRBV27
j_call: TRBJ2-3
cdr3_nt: TGTGCCAGCAGTCCTAGCACAGATACGCAGTATTTT
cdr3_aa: CASSPSTDTQYF

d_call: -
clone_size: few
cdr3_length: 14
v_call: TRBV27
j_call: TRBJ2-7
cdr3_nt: TGTGCCAGCAAATCCGCGGAGAACCTCGGCGAGCAGTACTTC
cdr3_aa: CASKSAENLGEQYF

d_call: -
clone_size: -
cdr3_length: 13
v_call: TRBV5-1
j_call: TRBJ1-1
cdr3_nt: TGCGCCAGTTCCCTTAGACCTAGCACTGAAGCTTTCTTT
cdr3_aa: CASSLRPSTEAFF

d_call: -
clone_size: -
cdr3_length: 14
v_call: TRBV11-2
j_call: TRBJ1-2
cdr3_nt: TGTGCCAGCAGCTCCACTACCGGGACCTATGGCTACACCTTC
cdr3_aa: CASSSTTGTYGYTF

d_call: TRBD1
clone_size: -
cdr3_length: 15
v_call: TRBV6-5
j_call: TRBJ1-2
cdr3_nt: TGTGCCAGCAGCCTCTGGACAGGGGCACCGAGTGGCTACACCTTC
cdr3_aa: CASSLWTGAPSGYTF

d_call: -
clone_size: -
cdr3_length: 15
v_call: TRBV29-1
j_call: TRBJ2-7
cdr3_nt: TGCAGCGTTGTTCGCACAGGGGGAGGGCGCTACGAGCAGTACTTC
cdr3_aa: CSVVRTGGGRYEQYF

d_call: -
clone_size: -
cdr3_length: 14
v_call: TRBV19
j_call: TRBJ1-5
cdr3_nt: TGTGCCAGTAGTACCGGTAGGAGCAATCAGCCCCAGCATTTT
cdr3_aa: CASSTGRSNQPQHF

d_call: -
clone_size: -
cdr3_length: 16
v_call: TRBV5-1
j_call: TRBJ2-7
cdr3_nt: TGCGCCAGCAGCTTGGCCATAATGGACACAGACTACGAGCAGTACTTC
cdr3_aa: CASSLAIMDTDYEQYF

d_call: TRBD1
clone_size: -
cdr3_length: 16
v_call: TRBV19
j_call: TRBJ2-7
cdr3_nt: TGTGCCAGTAGTATAAGGCTCCGGGACAGGGCGGCCGAGCAGTACTTC
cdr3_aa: CASSIRLRDRAAEQYF

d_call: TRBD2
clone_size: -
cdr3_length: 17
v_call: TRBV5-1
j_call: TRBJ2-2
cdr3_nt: TGCGCCAGCAGTTCCCCCCGGGGCGGGAGCAACACCGGGGAGCTGTTTTTT
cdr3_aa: CASSSPRGGSNTGELFF

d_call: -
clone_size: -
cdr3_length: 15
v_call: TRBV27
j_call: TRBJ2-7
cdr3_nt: TGTGCCAGCAGTTTATCGGTATCCGGATCCTACGAGCAGTACTTC
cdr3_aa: CASSLSVSGSYEQYF

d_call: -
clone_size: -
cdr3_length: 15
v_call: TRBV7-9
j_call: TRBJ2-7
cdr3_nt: TGTGCCAGCACCCCCTTGAGGGGAGCATCCTACGAGCAGTACTTC
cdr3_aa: CASTPLRGASYEQYF

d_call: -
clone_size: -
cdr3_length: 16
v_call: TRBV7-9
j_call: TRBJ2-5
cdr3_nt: TGTGCCAGCAGCTTACTGGCCGAGCGGCTCCAAGAGACCCAGTACTTC
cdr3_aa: CASSLLAERLQETQYF